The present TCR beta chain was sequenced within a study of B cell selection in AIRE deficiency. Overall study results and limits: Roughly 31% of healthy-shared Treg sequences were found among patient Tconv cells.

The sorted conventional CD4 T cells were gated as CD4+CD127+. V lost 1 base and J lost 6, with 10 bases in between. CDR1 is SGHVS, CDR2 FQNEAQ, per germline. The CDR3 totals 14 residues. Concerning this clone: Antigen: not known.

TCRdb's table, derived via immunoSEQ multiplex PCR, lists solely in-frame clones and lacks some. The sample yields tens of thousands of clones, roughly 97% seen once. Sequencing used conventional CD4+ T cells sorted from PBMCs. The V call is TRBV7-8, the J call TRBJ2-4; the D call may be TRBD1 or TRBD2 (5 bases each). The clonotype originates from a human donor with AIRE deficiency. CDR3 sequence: CASSLGGYGNIQYF. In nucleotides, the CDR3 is TGTGCCAGCAGCTTAGGGGGGTATGGAAACATTCAGTACTTC.